A single sample gave rise to the 11 T cell receptor beta chains below, sequenced in a study of blood T cell repertoires in COVID-19. Profiling relied on immunoSEQ multiplex PCR, and the TCRdb table lists in-frame clones only, not all of them. The sample has roughly 150,000 clones; more than 65% are singletons. Sequenced sample: peripheral blood. These receptors were taken from a woman aged 50 to 60 with acute or convalescent COVID-19.

This chain links TRBV3-1 (or the pseudogene TRBV3-2) with TRBJ1-1; possibly TRBD1 for D (5 bases). The CDR3 is 13 residues long. CDR1 is LGHDT and CDR2 is YNNKEL in the germline V gene (reference sequence). V was trimmed by 6 bases and J by 10 bases, leaving 18 bases between them. The CDR3 is CASRRLAAGRAFF. In nucleotides, the CDR3 is TGTGCCAGCAGGCGATTGGCCGCGGGACGAGCTTTCTTT.

The chain carries TRBV6-2 or TRBV6-3 and TRBJ1-2; 8 bases fit TRBD1. This CDR3 is 16 amino acids long. J was trimmed by 0 bases and V by 6 bases; bases with no gene match: 9. CDR1 and CDR2 (germline): MNHEY, SVGEGT. CDR3 DNA: TGTGCCAGCAGCCACAGCGGGACAGGAGCTAACTATGGCTACACCTTC. Its protein product is CASSHSGTGANYGYTF.

This clone was seen only once. The rearrangement joins TRBV30 to TRBJ2-5, with TRBD1 as a possible D gene (6 bases). Germline V gene data show CDR1 as GTSNPN and CDR2 as SVGIG (reference sequence). Trimming took 8 bases from V and 3 from J, leaving 19 bases between them. The CDR3 is 14 residues long. CDR3 DNA sequence: TGTGCCGATCCCAACAGGGAAACAAAAGAGACCCAGTACTTC. Its protein is CADPNRETKETQYF.

This chain uses TRBV28 with TRBJ2-4, with TRBD1 matching over 7 bases. Germline V gives CDR1 MDHEN, CDR2 SYDVKM. The CDR3 covers 19 residues. The trim removed 3 bases at V and 0 bases at J, leaving 14 bases unmatched. CDR3 nucleotide sequence: TGTGCCAGCAGTTTGACAGGGATATCGACCCAACTAGCCAAAAACATTCAGTACTTC. Residues: CASSLTGISTQLAKNIQYF.

The rearrangement links TRBV2 to TRBJ1-1; D might be TRBD1 (6 bases). Germline assignment: CDR1 SNHLY and CDR2 FYNNEI. Deletions cut 6 bases from V and 5 bases from J, with 16 bases between. The CDR3 runs to 14 residues. Here the CDR3 DNA reads TGTGCCAGCAGCGTCTACAGGGAAGGGACTGAAGCTTTCTTT. This gives the protein CASSVYREGTEAFF.

The rearrangement links TRBV6-2 or TRBV6-3 to TRBJ2-5, with 10 bases lining up with TRBD2. After removal of 4 bases from V and 3 bases from J, the junction contained 5 bases not matched to a gene. Germline V gene data show CDR1 as MNHEY and CDR2 as SVGEGT. The CDR3 has 15 amino acids. The CDR3 spells CASSSHTSGKETQYF. CDR3 nucleotide sequence: TGTGCCAGCAGTTCTCATACTAGCGGGAAAGAGACCCAGTACTTC.

The rearrangement links TRBV6-5 to TRBJ2-1; 7 bases are a match to TRBD2. Germline loops: CDR1 MNHEY, CDR2 SVGAGI. Trimming at V came to 2 bases and at J to 13 bases, leaving 8 bases not matched to a gene. The CDR3 is 13 residues long. Written as DNA, the CDR3 is TGTGCCAGCAGTTACGGACTAGTTTCTGGTCAGTTCTTC. This translates into CASSYGLVSGQFF.

The CDR3 bases are TGTGCCATCAGTGAGTCGACCCCGGACAGGGATGGCTACACCTTC. Protein sequence: CAISESTPDRDGYTF. The chain joins TRBV10-3 to TRBJ1-2, with 8 bases aligning to TRBD1. Germline V gene lookup returns CDR1 ENHRY and CDR2 SYGVKD. The J segment lost 6 bases and the V segment lost 0 bases, leaving 6 bases of the junction unmatched. This CDR3 contains 15 residues.

V usage is TRBV5-4 and J usage is TRBJ2-3, with 9 bases aligning to TRBD2. Germline V gene lookup returns CDR1 SGHNT and CDR2 YYREEE (reference sequence). The CDR3 has 16 amino acids. Unmatched junction bases numbered 5, after V lost 1 base and J lost 2 bases. CDR3 protein: CASSLRAGGHTDTQYF. Written as DNA, the CDR3 is TGTGCCAGCAGCTTGAGAGCGGGGGGTCACACAGATACGCAGTATTTT.

On this clone: Other DNA sequences in the same sample also yield this CDR3. The V gene is TRBV5-1, the J gene TRBJ2-2; possibly TRBD1 for D (6 bases). The V end lost 0 bases, the J end lost 5 bases, and 11 bases lay between the germline ends. This CDR3 region has 15 residues. From germline, CDR1 is SGHRS and CDR2 YFSETQ. The CDR3 region has the DNA TGCGCCAGCAGCTTGGTCAGGGGTGGTACCGGGGAGCTGTTTTTT. Encoded protein: CASSLVRGGTGELFF.

The chain combines TRBV6-2 or TRBV6-3 with TRBJ2-5, with 8 nucleotides matching TRBD2. Germline lookup yields CDR1 MNHEY and CDR2 SVGEGT. CDR3 length: 17 residues. Germline trimming cut 4 bases from V and 5 bases from J; bases unmatched to any gene: 15. The CDR3 protein is CASSSGGGHAIGETQYF. CDR3 sequence (DNA): TGTGCCAGCAGTTCGGGCGGGGGGCACGCAATCGGGGAGACCCAGTACTTC.